These T cell receptor beta chains were read from a single sample in a study of cytomegalovirus exposure and HLA in healthy donors. Assay used: immunoSEQ multiplex PCR; TCRdb lists only in-frame clones, some missing. This table holds 200,000 or so clones, 65% to 85% found once. Sequenced material: PBMCs. Receptors originate from a boy between 2 and 10 years old in good health and CMV-seronegative. Each CDR3 is given with its conserved first and last residue. A D gene is named only where the DNA matches it firmly. Some rows mark clone size as missing; the rest say once, few, many or name a class of expanded clone.

length: 15
size: -
J: TRBJ2-7
D: TRBD2
V: TRBV15
CDR3: CATSKRLAGDHEQYF
DNA: TGTGCCACCAGCAAAAGACTAGCGGGAGACCACGAGCAGTACTTC

length: 13
size: -
J: TRBJ1-3
D: TRBD1
V: TRBV30
CDR3: CAWDRTGGNTIYF
DNA: TGTGCCTGGGATAGGACAGGTGGAAACACCATATATTTT

length: 15
size: -
J: TRBJ1-1
D: -
V: TRBV19
CDR3: CASSTWTELNTEAFF
DNA: TGTGCCAGTAGTACTTGGACAGAACTGAACACTGAAGCTTTCTTT

length: 15
size: -
J: TRBJ2-3
D: TRBD2
V: TRBV30
CDR3: CAWSVSGGGTDTQYF
DNA: TGTGCCTGGAGTGTAAGCGGGGGGGGCACAGATACGCAGTATTTT

length: 16
size: -
J: TRBJ1-2
D: TRBD1
V: TRBV6-1
CDR3: CASSEVPGQAYYGYTF
DNA: TGTGCCAGCAGTGAGGTACCGGGACAGGCGTACTATGGCTACACCTTC

length: 15
size: -
J: TRBJ2-3
D: -
V: TRBV27
CDR3: CASSLEGASTDTQYF
DNA: TGTGCCAGCAGTTTAGAGGGCGCCAGCACAGATACGCAGTATTTT

length: 14
size: -
J: TRBJ2-3
D: TRBD1
V: TRBV9
CDR3: CASSKGAGVDTQYF
DNA: TGTGCCAGCAGTAAGGGGGCAGGGGTAGATACGCAGTATTTT

length: 14
size: -
J: TRBJ2-7
D: -
V: TRBV5-8
CDR3: CASSLDGPPGEQYF
DNA: TGTGCCAGCAGCTTGGATGGTCCCCCGGGCGAGCAGTACTTC

length: 11
size: -
J: TRBJ1-2
D: -
V: TRBV20-1
CDR3: CSALGSYGCTF
DNA: -

length: 13
size: once
J: TRBJ1-1
D: -
V: TRBV6-5
CDR3: CASSYSTGSGAFF
DNA: TGTGCCAGCAGTTACTCCACAGGGAGCGGAGCTTTCTTT

length: 13
size: few
J: TRBJ1-1
D: -
V: TRBV6-5
CDR3: CASSHGGDTEAFF
DNA: TGTGCCAGCAGCCACGGGGGGGACACTGAAGCTTTCTTT

length: 14
size: -
J: TRBJ1-4
D: TRBD1
V: TRBV6-1
CDR3: CASKGDRLNEKLFF
DNA: TGTGCCAGCAAAGGGGACAGGCTTAATGAAAAACTGTTTTTT

length: 17
size: -
J: TRBJ2-7
D: TRBD1
V: TRBV25-1
CDR3: CASSESRPTGNLHEQYF
DNA: TGTGCCAGCAGTGAATCTAGGCCGACAGGGAATCTCCACGAGCAGTACTTC

length: 14
size: -
J: TRBJ2-5
D: TRBD1
V: TRBV6-1
CDR3: CASREQGVRETQYF
DNA: TGTGCCAGCAGAGAACAGGGGGTTCGGGAGACCCAGTACTTC

length: 12
size: once
J: TRBJ1-2
D: -
V: TRBV14
CDR3: CASSQDQSGYTF
DNA: TGTGCCAGCAGCCAAGATCAATCTGGCTACACCTTC

length: 15
size: -
J: TRBJ2-3
D: TRBD2
V: TRBV6-1
CDR3: CASRRTSGRTDTQYF
DNA: TGTGCCAGCAGGAGGACTAGCGGGAGAACAGATACGCAGTATTTT

length: 14
size: -
J: TRBJ1-1
D: -
V: TRBV5-8
CDR3: CASSLAGRGNEAFF
DNA: TGTGCCAGCAGCTTGGCCGGCAGGGGTAATGAAGCTTTCTTT

length: 16
size: -
J: TRBJ2-1
D: -
V: TRBV9
CDR3: CASSAFWGNSANEQFF
DNA: TGTGCCAGCAGCGCCTTTTGGGGCAACTCGGCGAATGAGCAGTTCTTC

length: 16
size: -
J: TRBJ2-3
D: TRBD2
V: TRBV5-4
CDR3: CASSGLAGGSTDTQYF
DNA: TGTGCCAGCAGCGGCCTAGCGGGGGGTAGCACAGATACGCAGTATTTT

length: 14
size: -
J: TRBJ1-6
D: -
V: TRBV30
CDR3: CAWSDDTYNSPLHF
DNA: TGTGCCTGGAGTGACGACACCTATAATTCACCCCTCCACTTT

length: 13
size: -
J: TRBJ2-7
D: -
V: TRBV7-6
CDR3: CASSLFDSREQYF
DNA: TGTGCCAGCAGCTTATTCGACTCGCGCGAGCAGTACTTC

length: 13
size: -
J: TRBJ1-1
D: TRBD1
V: TRBV4-1
CDR3: CASSQGQGPEAFF
DNA: TGCGCCAGCAGCCAAGGACAGGGGCCTGAAGCTTTCTTT

length: 17
size: -
J: TRBJ2-5
D: -
V: TRBV30
CDR3: CAWHEGEPGNYRETQYF
DNA: TGTGCCTGGCACGAGGGAGAACCGGGGAATTATCGCGAGACCCAGTACTTC

length: 15
size: few
J: TRBJ2-1
D: TRBD2
V: TRBV6-5
CDR3: CASRLQREPHNEQFF
DNA: TGTGCCAGCAGGCTACAGCGGGAGCCTCACAATGAGCAGTTCTTC

length: 18
size: -
J: TRBJ2-1
D: TRBD2
V: TRBV7-9
CDR3: CASSLLGLAGGRDNEQFF
DNA: TGTGCCAGCAGCTTGTTGGGACTAGCGGGAGGGAGGGACAATGAGCAGTTCTTC

length: 13
size: -
J: TRBJ2-2
D: -
V: TRBV6-1
CDR3: CASSALNTGELFF
DNA: TGTGCCAGCAGTGCCTTGAACACCGGGGAGCTGTTTTTT

length: 17
size: -
J: TRBJ2-1
D: -
V: TRBV9
CDR3: CASSVLGRLSSYNEQFF
DNA: TGTGCCAGCAGCGTATTGGGCAGATTAAGCTCCTACAATGAGCAGTTCTTC